The clone carrying this T cell receptor beta chain was recorded a few times. Its target is unknown. A much more abundant neighbour one base away suggests this may be a read error. The sample belongs to a study of metastatic and nonmetastatic thyroid tumors. Across the whole study: Malignant and benign thyroid patients had repertoires compared in peripheral blood and tumor or nodule tissue. General study points: Malignant tumors reportedly showed significantly higher TCR beta diversity than benign nodules in both blood and tumor.

Under the authors' procedure: The study built a papillary thyroid cancer distant-metastasis classifier from CDR3 differences across clinicopathological groups. TCRdb called clones again from the PCR reads with MiXCR. Clone size and V and J calls follow TCRdb, not the original study. In the table there are over 14,000 clones, roughly 23% of which are singletons. Not a single patient had been given any form of treatment at any point before undergoing thyroid surgery. This CDR3 spans 11 amino acids. The germline gives CDR1 MNHNS, CDR2 SASEGT. V lost 10 bases and J lost 3, with 9 bases in between. The clonotype was recovered from a female donor with papillary thyroid cancer or a benign thyroid nodule (not recorded which). Some clones in this sample may be carry-over from other donors' samples. Specimen: tumor tissue. The V gene is TRBV6-1, the J gene TRBJ1-1; D call uncertain. For the CDR3, the DNA is TGTGCCATCAGCCGTGACACTGAAGCTTTCTTT. It specifies CAISRDTEAFF.